This T cell receptor (beta chain) was sequenced during a study of PD-1 blockade in mismatch repair-deficient tumors. As for the study in general: Patients had around 12 mismatch repair-deficient cancer types, all previously treated and progressing. Whole-study results and caveats: Tumor-resident clones, often undetectable pretreatment in blood, expanded then contracted after pembrolizumab.

All patients were mismatch repair deficient, assessed by either PCR or immunohistochemistry. TCRs were sequenced from three patients responding to pembrolizumab. The repertoire was sequenced with immunoSEQ multiplex PCR; TCRdb's copy has only in-frame clones and lacks some. The profile shows approximately 80,000 clones, approximately 80% of them singletons. Concerning this clone: The antigen is unknown.

The germline gives CDR1 MNHNS, CDR2 SASEGT. The CDR3 runs to 15 residues. V lost 6 bases, J lost 8 bases, and 19 bases lay in between. The chain uses TRBV6-1 and TRBJ1-4, with D possibly TRBD1 on 5 matching bases. Specimen: peripheral blood, collected 44 weeks after starting pembrolizumab. The receptor comes from an adult with mismatch repair-deficient cancer. This CDR3 reads CASSDSWGSREKLFF. CDR3 nucleotide sequence: TGTGCCAGCAGCGACTCGTGGGGGTCAAGAGAAAAACTGTTTTTT.